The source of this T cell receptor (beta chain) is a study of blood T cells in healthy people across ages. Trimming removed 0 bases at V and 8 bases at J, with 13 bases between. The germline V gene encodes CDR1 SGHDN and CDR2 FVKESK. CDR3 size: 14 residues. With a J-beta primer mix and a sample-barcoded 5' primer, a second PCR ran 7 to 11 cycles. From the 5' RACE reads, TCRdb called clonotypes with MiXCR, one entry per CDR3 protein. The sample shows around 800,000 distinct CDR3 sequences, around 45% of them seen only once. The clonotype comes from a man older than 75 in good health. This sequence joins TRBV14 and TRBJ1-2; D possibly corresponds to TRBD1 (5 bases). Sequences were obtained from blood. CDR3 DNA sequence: TGTGCCAGCAGCCAAGAGTTCAGGGCAGGCGGCTACACCTTC. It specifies CASSQEFRAGGYTF.